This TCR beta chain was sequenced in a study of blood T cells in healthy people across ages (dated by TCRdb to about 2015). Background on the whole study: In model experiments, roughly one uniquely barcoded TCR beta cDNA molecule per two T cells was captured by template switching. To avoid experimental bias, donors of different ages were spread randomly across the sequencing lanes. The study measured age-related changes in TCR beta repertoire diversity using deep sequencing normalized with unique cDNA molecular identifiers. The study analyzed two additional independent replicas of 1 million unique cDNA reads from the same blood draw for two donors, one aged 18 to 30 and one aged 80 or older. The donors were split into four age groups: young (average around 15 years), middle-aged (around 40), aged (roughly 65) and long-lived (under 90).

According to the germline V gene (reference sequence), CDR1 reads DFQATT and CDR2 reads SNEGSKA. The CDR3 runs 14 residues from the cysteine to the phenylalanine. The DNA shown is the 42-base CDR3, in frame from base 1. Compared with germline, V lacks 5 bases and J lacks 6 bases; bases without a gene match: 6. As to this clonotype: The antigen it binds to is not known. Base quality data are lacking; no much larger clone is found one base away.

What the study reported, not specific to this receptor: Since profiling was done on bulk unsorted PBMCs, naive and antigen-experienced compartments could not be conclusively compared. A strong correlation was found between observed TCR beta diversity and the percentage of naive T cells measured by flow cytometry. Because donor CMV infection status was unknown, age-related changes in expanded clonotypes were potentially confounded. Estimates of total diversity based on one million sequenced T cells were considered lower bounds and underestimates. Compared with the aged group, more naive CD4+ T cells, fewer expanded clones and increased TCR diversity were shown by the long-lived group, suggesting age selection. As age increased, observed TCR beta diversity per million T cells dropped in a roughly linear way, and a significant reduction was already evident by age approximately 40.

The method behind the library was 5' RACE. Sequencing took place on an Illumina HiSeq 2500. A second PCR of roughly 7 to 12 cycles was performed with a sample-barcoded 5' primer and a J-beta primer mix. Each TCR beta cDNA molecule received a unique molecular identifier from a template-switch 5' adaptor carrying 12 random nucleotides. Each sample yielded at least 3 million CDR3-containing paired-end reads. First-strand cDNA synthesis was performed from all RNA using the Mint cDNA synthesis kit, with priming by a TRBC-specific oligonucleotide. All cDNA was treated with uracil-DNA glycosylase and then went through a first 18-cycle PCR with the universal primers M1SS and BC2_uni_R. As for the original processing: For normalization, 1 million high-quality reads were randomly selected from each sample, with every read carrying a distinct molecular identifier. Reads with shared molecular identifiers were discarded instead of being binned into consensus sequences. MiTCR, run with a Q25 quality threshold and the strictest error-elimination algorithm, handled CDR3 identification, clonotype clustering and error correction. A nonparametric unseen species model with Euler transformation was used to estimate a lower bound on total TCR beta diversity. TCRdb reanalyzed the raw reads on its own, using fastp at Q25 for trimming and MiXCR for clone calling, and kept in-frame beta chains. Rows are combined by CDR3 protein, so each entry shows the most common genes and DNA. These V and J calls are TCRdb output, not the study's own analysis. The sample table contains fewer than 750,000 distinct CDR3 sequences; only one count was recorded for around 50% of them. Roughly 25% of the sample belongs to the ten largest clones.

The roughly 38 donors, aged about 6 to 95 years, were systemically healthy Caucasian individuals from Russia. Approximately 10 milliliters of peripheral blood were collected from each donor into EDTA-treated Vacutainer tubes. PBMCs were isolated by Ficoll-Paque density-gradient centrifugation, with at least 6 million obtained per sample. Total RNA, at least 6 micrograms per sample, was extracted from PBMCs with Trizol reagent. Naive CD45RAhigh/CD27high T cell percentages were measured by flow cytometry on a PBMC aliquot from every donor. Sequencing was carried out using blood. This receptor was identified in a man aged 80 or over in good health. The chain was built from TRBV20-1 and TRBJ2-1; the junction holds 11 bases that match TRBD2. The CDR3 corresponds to CSAQISGGANEQFF. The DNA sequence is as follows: TGCAGTGCTCAAATTAGCGGGGGGGCCAATGAGCAGTTCTTC.